This TCR beta chain was captured by sequencing in a study of chemoradiotherapy in HPV16-positive cancers. Study details: Candidate HPV-specific clones and shared TCR motifs came from a couple of HPV16-positive patients.

Method: immunoSEQ multiplex PCR; TCRdb's copy keeps in-frame clones and lacks some. The table shows under 15,000 clones, with approximately 87% occurring only once. This clone was seen only a few times. CDR1 is SGHNT, CDR2 YYREEE, per germline (reference sequence). The CDR3 has 13 residues. The V gene lost 5 bases and the J gene lost 5 bases, with 11 bases spanning the gap. This specimen was blood, taken from a patient who underwent chemoradiotherapy. The TCR comes from a human donor with HPV-associated anogenital cancer. V and J are TRBV5-4 and TRBJ1-5, with D maybe TRBD1 (5 bases). CDR3 sequence (DNA): TGTGCCAGCAGTTATGGGGGGGATCAGCCCCAGCATTTT. Translation gives CASSYGGDQPQHF.